Here is one T cell receptor (beta chain) with its context. Its antigen is unidentified. This entry belongs to a study of OX40 agonist ivuxolimab in advanced cancers. As for the study in general: Patients were treated with intravenous ivuxolimab, dosed at 0.01 to 10 mg/kg and infused every 2 weeks. Participants averaged approximately 61 years of age (range 23 to 79) and were under 90% male. General study results and limits: CD4+ and CD8+ blood T cells expanded clonally by week 6 at 0.1 to 3.0 mg/kg. In CD8+ T cells, expanded clones were on average more numerous than in CD4+.

Trimming took 4 bases from V and 0 from J, leaving 14 bases between them. This CDR3 spans 16 amino acids. Germline CDR1 is KGHSH and CDR2 is LQKENI. Profiling relied on immunoSEQ multiplex PCR, and the TCRdb table lists in-frame clones only, not all of them. The sample comprises fewer than 90,000 clones, 75% to 90% of which are singletons, and around 0.38% rests with the top ten. The chain carries TRBV18 and TRBJ2-3; D remains unclear. This sequence originates from an adult with an advanced solid tumor such as melanoma, head and neck, liver or kidney cancer. This sample comprised CD4+ or CD8+ T cells sorted from blood, obtained in a trial of the OX40 agonist ivuxolimab. The CDR3 is CASSLDRRTSTDTQYF. CDR3 bases: TGTGCCAGCTCACTAGACCGGAGAACTAGCACAGATACGCAGTATTTT.